Below are 23 T cell receptor beta chains sequenced from a single sample in a study of post-analysis software for immune sequencing data. Study-level points and caveats: Four to six TRBV segments were significantly more frequent in patients than in controls. TRBV5-6, TRBV5-1 and TRBV20-1 were among these segments.

Built from TCR beta cDNA, the libraries had unique molecular identifiers in them. In TCRdb, the PCR reads were re-called with MiXCR into one record per CDR3 protein. Found here are more than 500,000 distinct CDR3 sequences, roughly 34% of them singletons; the top ten hold under 7%. For these TCRs, the target antigens are not known. The sequencing sample was made of blood. The receptors were sampled from a girl under 18 with multiple sclerosis.

The chain combines TRBV24-1 with TRBJ2-7; 8 positions agree with TRBD2. J was trimmed by 7 bases and V by 3 bases; bases with no gene match: 7. CDR3 length equals 14 residues. The germline gives CDR1 KGHDR, CDR2 SFDVKD. DNA for the CDR3: TGTGCCACCAGTGATACCCGACTAGCGCGGGAGCAGTACTTC. Protein product: CATSDTRLAREQYF.

This clonotype was counted between two and nine times. J is TRBJ2-3 and V is TRBV5-5, with 11 bases matching TRBD2. The ends lost 4 bases at V and 0 bases at J; junction bases unmatched: 4. CDR3 size: 16 residues. Germline V gene sequence: CDR1 SGHKS, CDR2 YYEKEE (reference sequence). Here the CDR3 reads CASSQTSGVSTDTQYF. CDR3 in DNA: TGTGCCAGCAGCCAGACTAGCGGGGTTAGCACAGATACGCAGTATTTT.

J is TRBJ2-2 and V is TRBV6-6; 7 nucleotides align to TRBD2. Germline V CDR1 and CDR2: MNHNY, SVGAGI (reference sequence). The CDR3 consists of 14 residues. Trimming at V came to 1 base and at J to 7 bases, leaving 3 bases not matched to a gene. For the CDR3, the DNA is TGTGCCAGCAGTTACTGGGGGGGTGACGGGGAGCTGTTTTTT. It codes for CASSYWGGDGELFF.

This clonotype turned up a few times. The chain is built from TRBV9 and TRBJ2-7; D gene unclear. CDR3 length: 14 amino acids. Per germline, CDR1 SGDLS and CDR2 YYNGEE. V was pared by 4 bases and J by 4 bases, with 15 bases between. CDR3 sequence (DNA): TGTGCCAGCAGCTTCAGACCCGACCCGTACGAGCAGTACTTC. Protein product: CASSFRPDPYEQYF.

Note on this clonotype: This may stem from a read error, because a much larger clone lies one nucleotide away. V is TRBV5-1 and J is TRBJ1-2, with D unclear. This CDR3 is built from 13 residues. In germline, CDR1 is SGHRS, CDR2 YFSETQ. The CDR3 DNA reads as TGCGCCAGCAGCGACGACGGGAGCTATGGCTGCACCTTC. As protein: CASSDDGSYGCTF.

This sequence joins TRBV7-6 and TRBJ2-7; 9 bases are a match to TRBD2. V was pared by 4 bases and J by 7 bases, with 14 bases of the junction left unmatched. The CDR3 length is 16 residues. Germline V gene data show CDR1 as SGHVS and CDR2 as FNYEAQ. CDR3 region: CASSSRSGGALNEQYF. The CDR3 nucleotides are TGTGCCAGCAGCTCCCGTAGCGGGGGAGCGCTTAATGAGCAGTACTTC.

J is TRBJ2-6 and V is TRBV12-3 or TRBV12-4, with D possibly TRBD1 on 6 matching bases. This CDR3 region has 15 residues. V lost 5 bases to trimming and J lost 2 bases, with 10 bases between them. The CDR3: CASSRTGTGANVLTF. The CDR3 DNA reads as TGTGCCAGCAGTCGAACAGGGACTGGGGCCAACGTCCTGACTTTC.

The chain combines TRBV24-1 with TRBJ2-7; maybe TRBD2 (5 bases). Between the trimmed V and J ends, which lost 9 bases and 5 bases, there was a span of 19 bases. The CDR3 is made up of 14 amino acids. The germline V gene has CDR1 KGHDR and CDR2 SFDVKD. The DNA for the CDR3 is TGTGCCACCGACCCGATACCCCCGAGGGACGAGCAGTACTTC. Translation gives CATDPIPPRDEQYF.

The chain joins TRBV4-1 to TRBJ2-1; the D is unclear. V was cut by 3 bases and J by 5 bases, with 5 bases left in between. The germline CDR1 and CDR2 sequences are MGHRA and YSYEKL. This CDR3 region has 12 residues. Here the CDR3 reads CASSQADNEQFF. CDR3 DNA: TGCGCCAGCAGCCAGGCCGACAATGAGCAGTTCTTC.

Note on this clonotype: An end of the junction does not agree with germline; a read error may underlie this. This chain joins TRBV6-2 or TRBV6-3 and TRBJ2-7; TRBD2 matches at 7 bases. Germline V gene sequence: CDR1 MNHEY, CDR2 SVGEGT. The CDR3 has 16 residues. The CDR3 DNA reads TGTGCCGGCAGTTACAGCCCAGCGGGGAGCTCCTACGAGCAGTACTTC. As protein: CAGSYSPAGSSYEQYF.

This clonotype has at least ten counts. This sequence joins TRBV5-6 and TRBJ2-7; TRBD1 matches at 7 bases. V gave up 4 bases and J gave up 5 bases; unmatched junction bases: 15. The CDR3 spans 16 residues. The germline gives CDR1 SGHDT, CDR2 YYEEEE. The CDR3 sequence is CASSRQIGQVSHEQYF. Written as DNA, the CDR3 is TGTGCCAGCAGCCGACAAATTGGACAGGTTAGTCACGAGCAGTACTTC.

This clonotype has just a few counts. The chain uses TRBV15 and TRBJ1-5; possible D gene TRBD1, 5 bases. This CDR3 region has 14 residues. Germline V gives CDR1 LNHNV, CDR2 YYDKDF (reference sequence). V lost 0 bases to trimming and J lost 5 bases, with 8 bases between them. The CDR3 nucleotides read TGTGCCACCAGCAGAGATCTGGGGGATCAGCCCCAGCATTTT. Its protein product is CATSRDLGDQPQHF.

The genes are TRBV10-2 and TRBJ2-1; TRBD2 agrees at 7 bases. The trim removed 7 bases at V and 6 bases at J, leaving 6 bases unmatched. The germline CDR1 and CDR2 sequences are WSHSY and SAAADI. The CDR3 covers 13 residues. CDR3 sequence (DNA): TGCGCCAGCATAGGAGGGGAGGGCAATGAGCAGTTCTTC. This gives the protein CASIGGEGNEQFF.

About this clonotype itself: This clone may be a read error of a much larger clone one base away. The V and J genes are TRBV20-1 and TRBJ2-5, with a weak D call TRBD1 (5 bases). The length of the CDR3 is 15 residues. The V gene's germline CDR1 is DFQATT and CDR2 SNEGSKA (reference sequence). CDR3 loop: CSARDSQGSQGTQYF. CDR3 DNA: TGCAGTGCTAGAGATAGCCAGGGAAGCCAAGGGACCCAGTACTTC.

The chain is built from TRBV27 and TRBJ1-2; D uncertain. The CDR3 spans 15 residues. Trimming took 4 bases from V and 3 from J, leaving 15 bases between them. CDR1 is MNHEY and CDR2 is SMNVEV in the germline V gene (reference sequence). CDR3 sequence (DNA): TGTGCCAGCAGTTACCGGCTGACACCGGACTATGGCTACACCTTC. Its protein is CASSYRLTPDYGYTF.

This chain uses TRBV28 with TRBJ2-3; D unclear. With 1 base removed from V and 5 bases from J, the gap between germline ends came to 4 bases. There are 12 residues in the CDR3. Germline assignment: CDR1 MDHEN and CDR2 SYDVKM. CDR3 amino acids: CASSLSVDTQYF. CDR3 DNA: TGTGCCAGCAGTTTATCGGTAGATACGCAGTATTTT. The full variable domain, in which reference TRBV28 and TRBJ2-3 provide the parts outside the CDR3, is DVKVTQSSRYLVKRTGEKVFLECVQDMDHENMFWYRQDPGLGLRLIYFSYDVKMKEKGDIPEGYSVSREKKERFSLILESASTNQTSMYLCASSLSVDTQYFGPGTRLTVL.

This clonotype was detected a few times. This rearrangement joins TRBV6-6 to TRBJ2-4; TRBD1 matches at 8 bases. Unmatched junction bases numbered 8, after V lost 5 bases and J lost 5 bases. Per germline, CDR1 MNHNY and CDR2 SVGAGI (reference sequence). The CDR3 covers 15 residues. CDR3 residues: CASSVPTGVENIQYF. The CDR3 DNA is TGTGCCAGCAGTGTACCGACAGGGGTTGAAAACATTCAGTACTTC.

This rearrangement joins TRBV12-3 or TRBV12-4 to TRBJ1-1; TRBD1 matches 10 bases. V lost 7 bases and J lost 4; bases outside the gene matches: 6. The CDR3 has 14 amino acids. The DNA of the CDR3 is TGTGCCAGCATCTTGACAGGGGGCGGCACTGAAGCTTTCTTT. The encoded protein is CASILTGGGTEAFF.

V gene TRBV20-1 combines with J gene TRBJ2-7; D perhaps matches TRBD2 (6 bases). This CDR3 contains 14 residues. CDR1 DFQATT and CDR2 SNEGSKA come from the germline V gene (reference sequence). V dropped 6 bases and J dropped 2 bases, with 17 bases sitting between them. The CDR3 loop is CSALIRDLPYEQYF. The CDR3 DNA follows: TGCAGTGCCCTCATCCGGGACTTGCCCTACGAGCAGTACTTC.

This clonotype has a handful of counts. The V and J genes are TRBV4-1 and TRBJ2-7, with 7 bases lining up with TRBD2. Germline-derived CDR1 and CDR2 are MGHRA and YSYEKL. V was clipped by 1 base and J by 1 base; unmatched bases: 4. The CDR3 is 15 residues long. The CDR3 nucleotides read TGCGCCAGCAGCCAAGCGGCGGGAGTATCCTACGAGCAGTACTTC. Its translation: CASSQAAGVSYEQYF.

The chain joins TRBV5-1 to TRBJ2-5; possible D gene TRBD1, 5 bases. V was cut by 4 bases and J by 6 bases, with 16 bases left in between. Germline V gene sequence: CDR1 SGHRS, CDR2 YFSETQ. The CDR3 has 14 residues. CDR3 sequence reads: CASSPEWGWQTQYF. CDR3 bases: TGCGCCAGCAGCCCGGAGTGGGGCTGGCAGACCCAGTACTTC. The full variable domain, completed using reference TRBV5-1 and TRBJ2-5, is KAGVTQTPRYLIKTRGQQVTLSCSPISGHRSVSWYQQTPGQGLQFLFEYFSETQRNKGNFPGRFSGRQFSNSRSEMNVSTLELGDSALYLCASSPEWGWQTQYFGPGTRLLVL.

The chain is built from TRBV3-1 and TRBJ2-2; D uncertain. V dropped 2 bases and J dropped 0 bases, with 4 bases sitting between them. CDR1 LGHDT and CDR2 YNNKEL come from the germline V gene (reference sequence). The CDR3 contains 14 residues. The CDR3 protein is CASSQRSNTGELFF. The CDR3 nucleotides read TGTGCCAGCAGCCAACGGTCGAACACCGGGGAGCTGTTTTTT.

CDR3 sequence: CATSRADLKETQYF. The CDR3 coding sequence is TGTGCCACCAGCAGAGCGGACCTCAAAGAGACCCAGTACTTC. V usage is TRBV15 and J usage is TRBJ2-5; no clear D gene. Trimming pared 1 base from V and 3 bases from J, leaving 9 bases between. The CDR3 is made up of 14 amino acids. Germline lookup yields CDR1 LNHNV and CDR2 YYDKDF (reference sequence). The complete variable domain, with remaining parts taken from reference TRBV15 and TRBJ2-5, reads DAMVIQNPRYQVTQFGKPVTLSCSQTLNHNVMYWYQQKSSQAPKLLFHYYDKDFNNEADTPDNFQSRRPNTSFCFLDIRSPGLGDTAMYLCATSRADLKETQYFGPGTRLLVL.